This entry features one TCR beta chain sequence. Antigen unknown. The data were taken from a study of shared clonotypes between healthy human individuals. Trimming took 4 bases from V and 5 from J, leaving 13 bases between them. Germline V gene lookup returns CDR1 MDHEN and CDR2 SYDVKM. This CDR3 has 14 amino acids. Study findings and constraints: Sampling used blood alone; tissue repertoires probably differ.

Running of the assay took place at deep level. Profiled with immunoSEQ multiplex PCR; TCRdb holds only in-frame clones, not every one. Seen here are over 1.4 million clones, roughly 96% observed once, and the top ten hold roughly 1.2%. The chain combines TRBV28 with TRBJ2-3, with D perhaps TRBD2 (6 bases). Sequencing used naive CD4+ T cells sorted from blood. Subset reported: CD45RA+ positively selected. The sequence derives from a man aged 25-45 years in good health. This CDR3 is CASSSPGGVDTQYF. Here the CDR3 DNA reads TGTGCCAGCAGTTCTCCCGGGGGTGTAGATACGCAGTATTTT.